Sequencing of this T cell receptor beta chain was carried out in a study of post-analysis software for immune sequencing data. Study-wide points: Pronounced co-clustering by F measure was evident among identically batched samples.

This clonotype was seen a handful of times. What it binds is unknown. The TCR beta cDNA libraries carried unique molecular identifiers. TCRdb re-derived calls from the PCR reads in MiXCR, one entry per CDR3 protein. The table includes 170,000 or so distinct CDR3 sequences, approximately 31% detected once. The sample taken for sequencing was blood. This receptor was obtained from a girl aged 10-17 years with multiple sclerosis.

The CDR3 is CASTGDPKNTEAFF. The CDR3 nucleotides are TGCGCCAGCACAGGGGACCCGAAGAACACTGAAGCTTTCTTT. The chain uses TRBV10-1 and TRBJ1-1; D may be TRBD1 (6 bases). Germline-derived CDR1 and CDR2 are WNHNN and SYGVQD (reference sequence). The length of the CDR3 is 14 residues. The germline V and J ends were trimmed by 7 bases and 1 base, with 13 bases remaining between them.